The 32 T cell receptor beta chains presented below share a single source sample, sequenced in a study of T-cell reconstitution after alpha-beta-depleted transplantation in children. Molecular barcoding with unique molecular identifiers was used for the TCRbeta library. MiXCR was run by TCRdb on the PCR reads, yielding one entry per CDR3 protein. The repertoire holds about 260,000 distinct CDR3 sequences, with just under 8.5% as singletons. Source: PBMCs, mostly from graft donor cells, taken 180 days after TCRalphabeta/CD19-depleted stem cell transplant. These receptor sequences come from a male patient younger than 18 who had a stem cell transplant for acute lymphoblastic leukemia, so the T cells may come from the graft donor.

The table lists this clonotype with a few counts. The V gene is TRBV2, the J gene TRBJ2-2; D is unclear. Germline V lookup: CDR1 SNHLY, CDR2 FYNNEI. The CDR3 sequence is 12 residues long. Trimming removed 6 bases from V and 3 bases from J, with 5 bases in between. CDR3 coding DNA: TGTGCCAGCAGGACATACACCGGGGAGCTGTTTTTT. Encoded protein: CASRTYTGELFF.

This clonotype was counted at least ten times. CDR3 region: CASSLGTSGFSYEQYF. The CDR3 DNA follows: TGTGCCAGCAGTTTAGGGACTAGCGGGTTCTCCTACGAGCAGTACTTC. This chain joins TRBV12-3 or TRBV12-4 and TRBJ2-7, with 11 bases identical to TRBD2. There are 16 residues in the CDR3. The J segment lost 0 bases and the V segment lost 1 base, leaving 2 bases of the junction unmatched.

This clonotype has only a few counts. The V call is TRBV7-9, the J call TRBJ2-7; D is perhaps TRBD1 (6 bases). CDR3 length equals 16 residues. The V gene's germline CDR1 is SEHNR and CDR2 FQNEAQ (reference sequence). V was trimmed by 1 base and J by 6 bases, leaving 19 bases between them. The CDR3 is CASSLGGGQGTGEQYF. Here the CDR3 DNA reads TGTGCCAGCAGCTTAGGAGGGGGTCAGGGGACGGGCGAGCAGTACTTC.

Note on this clonotype: A junction end diverges from the germline sequence, so it may reflect a read error. The chain links TRBV10-3 to TRBJ1-3; TRBD1 aligns across 7 bases. The CDR3 is made up of 19 amino acids. Germline CDR1 ENHRY, CDR2 SYGVKD. The CDR3 spells CTISFVRGGNREAGNTIYF. Here the CDR3 DNA reads TGTACCATCAGTTTCGTCAGGGGGGGGAACAGGGAGGCTGGAAACACCATATATTTT.

This clonotype was seen at least ten times. The V call is TRBV12-3 or TRBV12-4, the J call TRBJ1-6; the match to TRBD1 covers 8 bases. The CDR3 runs 14 residues. V shed 4 bases, J shed 9 bases, and the junction held 5 bases outside the gene matches. CDR3 protein: CASSSGQGGSPLHF. The CDR3 nucleotides are TGTGCCAGCAGTTCCGGACAGGGAGGTTCACCCCTCCACTTT.

This clonotype has a count of ten or more. The chain uses TRBV5-1 and TRBJ2-1, with 7 bases fitting TRBD2. The CDR3 extends over 16 amino acids. Looked up from germline, CDR1 is SGHRS and CDR2 is YFSETQ. V shed 4 bases, J shed 3 bases, and the junction held 10 bases outside the gene matches. The CDR3 reads CASSAATSSRYNEQFF. CDR3 DNA: TGCGCCAGCAGCGCGGCGACTAGCTCCCGCTACAATGAGCAGTTCTTC.

About this clonotype: A read error may be the cause here, since a much bigger clone is one base away. The DNA for the CDR3 is TGTGCCAGCAGCTTCGCCGGCTCCTACGACCAGTACTTC. This sequence encodes CASSFAGSYDQYF. V gene TRBV7-8 combines with J gene TRBJ2-7; D unresolved. This CDR3 has 13 residues. CDR1 is SGHVS and CDR2 is FQNEAQ in the germline V gene.

This clonotype was detected many times. V is TRBV10-3 and J is TRBJ2-3, with 16 bases fitting TRBD2. This CDR3 spans 19 amino acids. V trimming: 7 bases; J trimming: 0 bases; junction bases outside the gene matches: 10. Germline V gene sequence: CDR1 ENHRY, CDR2 SYGVKD. The CDR3 bases are TGTGCCATCAAGGCGGGGACTAGCGGGAGGGGGCGAAGCACAGATACGCAGTATTTT. Its translation is CAIKAGTSGRGRSTDTQYF.

The sample holds many counts of this clonotype. CDR3 loop: CASSEGNEQFF. The CDR3 DNA follows: TGTGCCAGCAGCGAGGGTAATGAGCAGTTCTTC. The chain recombines TRBV7-6 with TRBJ2-1, with a tentative D call TRBD2 (5 bases). The germline CDR1 and CDR2 sequences are SGHVS and FNYEAQ. V was clipped by 5 bases and J by 7 bases, with 6 bases between them. The CDR3 spans 11 residues.

This clonotype showed up just a few times. This chain connects TRBV12-3 or TRBV12-4 to TRBJ2-1, with 10 bases lining up with TRBD2. The junction had 3 bases not matched to a gene; V was cut back by 0 bases and J by 13 bases. The CDR3 runs to 13 residues. CDR3 sequence (DNA): TGTGCCAGCAGTTTAGCACAGCGGGGGGGCCAGTTCTTC. This sequence encodes CASSLAQRGGQFF.

Details on this clonotype: Relative to the germline gene, one junction end is altered; a read error may explain this. The chain links TRBV7-3 to TRBJ1-3; 7 bases match TRBD1. Germline loops: CDR1 SGHTA, CDR2 FQGTGA. The CDR3 extends over 16 amino acids. CDR3 DNA: TGTGCCAGCAGCTTGGGAGGGACAGTCTCTGGAAACGCCATATATTTT. It is translated as CASSLGGTVSGNAIYF.

In its sample, this clonotype was seen many times. The chain has TRBV4-2 and TRBJ2-3, with 8 positions matching TRBD2. This CDR3 has 14 amino acids. Per germline, CDR1 LGHNA and CDR2 YNFKEQ. Unmatched junction bases numbered 7, after V lost 0 bases and J lost 11 bases. The CDR3 nucleotides read TGTGCCAGCAGCCAAGATAAGGGACTAGATCAGCAGTATTTT. This encodes CASSQDKGLDQQYF.

This clonotype was seen many times. The genes are TRBV14 and TRBJ2-1; tentative D call: TRBD2 (5 bases). Trimming took 0 bases from V and 6 from J, leaving 15 bases between them. Per germline, CDR1 SGHDN and CDR2 FVKESK. The CDR3 contains 16 residues. The CDR3 loop is CASSQELPTSFNEQFF. The CDR3 DNA reads as TGTGCCAGCAGCCAAGAGCTCCCAACTAGTTTCAATGAGCAGTTCTTC.

This clonotype was seen repeatedly, ten times or more. The gene calls are TRBV6-1 and TRBJ1-6; D unresolved. CDR1 MNHNS and CDR2 SASEGT come from the germline V gene. The CDR3 covers 14 residues. V dropped 2 bases and J dropped 8 bases, with 10 bases sitting between them. CDR3 coding DNA: TGTGCCAGCAGTGAACGGTGGAAGGATTCACCCCTCCACTTT. Its protein is CASSERWKDSPLHF.

This clonotype came up many times. The rearrangement links TRBV6-2 or TRBV6-3 to TRBJ1-2; 8 bases match TRBD1. Looked up from germline, CDR1 is MNHEY and CDR2 is SVGEGT. The CDR3 consists of 14 residues. The V and J ends lost 7 bases and 4 bases, in that order; junction bases with no gene match: 8. CDR3 in amino acids: CASNSRGRGYGYTF. The CDR3 bases are TGTGCCAGCAACTCCAGGGGGCGAGGCTATGGCTACACCTTC.

This clonotype was counted ten times or more. The chain links TRBV25-1 to TRBJ2-3; D may be TRBD1 (7 bases). Trimming took off 4 bases at V and 7 bases at J, with 15 bases between the two ends. The CDR3 has 14 residues. Germline V gene lookup returns CDR1 MGHDK and CDR2 SYGVNS. CDR3 nucleotides: TGTGCCAGCAGTGTGGAGGGACAGCCTAATACGCAGTATTTT. Protein product: CASSVEGQPNTQYF.

This clonotype has a count of ten or more. V gene TRBV7-2 combines with J gene TRBJ2-1; a weak D match, TRBD1 (6 bases). V lost 2 bases to trimming and J lost 2 bases, with 10 bases between them. CDR1 and CDR2 from the germline V gene are SGHTA and FQGNSA. The CDR3 spans 15 residues. The CDR3 DNA is TGTGCCAGCAGCTTAAACAGGGATCCCTACAATGAGCAGTTCTTC. Translated: CASSLNRDPYNEQFF.

The sample holds many counts of this clonotype. This chain links TRBV11-2 with TRBJ2-3, with 8 positions matching TRBD1. The ends lost 0 bases at V and 5 bases at J; junction bases unmatched: 16. Germline CDR1 reads SGHAT; CDR2 reads FQNNGV. The CDR3 consists of 19 residues. CDR3 loop: CASSLDVPLFQGAIDTQYF. CDR3 in DNA: TGTGCCAGCAGCTTAGATGTGCCCCTGTTCCAGGGGGCAATAGATACGCAGTATTTT.

In its sample, this clonotype was seen many times. The V gene is TRBV4-3, the J gene TRBJ2-5; D call uncertain. Germline V gene data show CDR1 as LGHNA and CDR2 as YSLEER. Trimming removed 1 base at V and 4 bases at J, with 19 bases between. This CDR3 comprises 17 residues. The DNA for the CDR3 is TGCGCCAGCAGCCAAGGCTTGTTTAAAGGTATAGGAGAGACCCAGTACTTC. Translation gives CASSQGLFKGIGETQYF.

As for this clonotype: One end of the junction does not line up with germline, which may come from a read error. The chain links TRBV3-1 to TRBJ2-6, with a weak D call TRBD2 (5 bases). The V gene's germline CDR1 is LGHDT and CDR2 YNNKEL (reference sequence). This CDR3 region has 18 residues. The CDR3 DNA reads as TGTACCAGCTTCGTACGAGGGCCTTGGGTCTCTGGGGCCAACGTCCTGACTTTC. Translation gives CTSFVRGPWVSGANVLTF.

This clonotype showed up many times. V gene TRBV10-3 combines with J gene TRBJ2-5; D may match TRBD1 or TRBD2 (5 bases each). V was shortened by 2 bases and J by 4 bases, with 17 bases between the two germline ends. The CDR3 covers 16 residues. The germline V gene encodes CDR1 ENHRY and CDR2 SYGVKD. The CDR3 loop reads CAISETAFGTGETQYF. In DNA, the CDR3 is TGTGCCATCAGTGAGACCGCATTCGGGACCGGAGAGACCCAGTACTTC.

The table lists this clonotype with many counts. This chain joins TRBV5-5 and TRBJ1-4; 7 bases match TRBD1. Germline loops: CDR1 SGHKS, CDR2 YYEKEE (reference sequence). Trimming at V came to 2 bases and at J to 5 bases, leaving 6 bases not matched to a gene. The CDR3 is 15 amino acids. The DNA for the CDR3 is TGTGCCAGCAGCTTCCGGGACAGACTAAATGAAAAACTGTTTTTT. This gives the protein CASSFRDRLNEKLFF.

This clonotype was recorded at least ten times. The chain couples TRBV4-2 to TRBJ2-5; 9 bases line up with TRBD1. The J segment lost 7 bases and the V segment lost 0 bases, leaving 9 bases of the junction unmatched. Germline values: CDR1 LGHNA, CDR2 YNFKEQ. This CDR3 spans 16 amino acids. CDR3 region: CASSQDWTGAGVTQYF. DNA for the CDR3: TGTGCCAGCAGCCAAGATTGGACAGGGGCAGGGGTGACCCAGTACTTC.

This clonotype was recorded at least ten times. J is TRBJ2-1 and V is TRBV5-1; 7 bases align to TRBD1. Germline V gene sequence: CDR1 SGHRS, CDR2 YFSETQ. J lost 6 bases, V lost 3 bases, and 12 bases had no gene match. The CDR3 runs to 16 residues. In nucleotides, the CDR3 is TGCGCCAGCAGCTGGAATGACAGGGCTTGGGGCAATGAGCAGTTCTTC. Protein product: CASSWNDRAWGNEQFF.

This clonotype was seen many times. This chain uses TRBV4-1 with TRBJ2-1; D is unclear. This CDR3 comprises 13 residues. V shed 1 base and J shed 6 bases, with 7 bases lying between them. Germline V gene data show CDR1 as MGHRA and CDR2 as YSYEKL. The CDR3 sequence: CASSQVVVNEQFF. DNA of the CDR3: TGCGCCAGCAGCCAAGTAGTGGTCAATGAGCAGTTCTTC.

On this clonotype itself: A much larger clone lies a single base off, so this may be a read error. V and J are TRBV20-1 and TRBJ2-7, with 8 bases lining up with TRBD2. In germline, CDR1 is DFQATT, CDR2 SNEGSKA (reference sequence). The CDR3 is 13 amino acids. The CDR3 is CSADGLATYEHYF. CDR3 nucleotide sequence: TGCAGTGCCGATGGACTAGCCACCTACGAGCATTACTTC.

This clonotype was detected many times. The CDR3, as DNA: TGTGCCAGCAGTCAAGGGGGGTGGAGTGGTGAAAAACTGTTTTTT. It is translated as CASSQGGWSGEKLFF. The chain recombines TRBV27 with TRBJ1-4, with D tentatively TRBD1 (6 bases). The CDR3 loop spans 15 amino acids. CDR1 and CDR2 (germline): MNHEY, SMNVEV (reference sequence). The ends were cut back, 5 bases at V and 7 bases at J, with 17 bases in the middle. The complete variable domain, with remaining parts taken from reference TRBV27 and TRBJ1-4, reads EAQVTQNPRYLITVTGKKLTVTCSQNMNHEYMSWYRQDPGLGLRQIYYSMNVEVTDKGDVPEGYKVSRKEKRNFPLILESPSPNQTSLYFCASSQGGWSGEKLFFGSGTQLSVL.

This clonotype was counted ten times or more. This chain connects TRBV6-1 to TRBJ1-4; D call uncertain. Per the germline V gene, CDR1 is MNHNS and CDR2 is SASEGT. Trimming cost V 6 bases and J 3 bases, with 14 bases left between them. The CDR3 totals 15 residues. CDR3 residues: CASSRDRAPNEKLFF. CDR3 nucleotide sequence: TGTGCCAGCAGCCGTGACCGGGCCCCTAATGAAAAACTGTTTTTT.

This clonotype has at least ten counts. The chain uses TRBV7-9 and TRBJ2-2; D might be TRBD2 (6 bases). The ends were cut back, 5 bases at V and 2 bases at J, with 18 bases in the middle. Germline values: CDR1 SEHNR, CDR2 FQNEAQ (reference sequence). This CDR3 is built from 17 residues. CDR3 protein: CASSALIGTSNTGELFF. The CDR3 DNA reads as TGTGCCAGCAGCGCCCTGATCGGGACTTCCAACACCGGGGAGCTGTTTTTT.

This clonotype was observed a handful of times. The chain recombines TRBV12-3 or TRBV12-4 with TRBJ2-4, with D perhaps TRBD2 (5 bases). Deletions cut 8 bases from V and 8 bases from J, with 13 bases between. CDR3 size: 12 residues. Here the CDR3 reads CASGLAYDIQYF. The CDR3 DNA is TGTGCCAGCGGACTCGCGTACGACATTCAGTACTTC.

This clonotype has only a few counts. The chain joins TRBV18 to TRBJ1-2; 7 nucleotides line up with TRBD1. The germline gives CDR1 KGHSH, CDR2 LQKENI. V lost 3 bases and J lost 4; bases outside the gene matches: 11. The CDR3 runs 16 residues. The CDR3 DNA is TGTGCCAGCTCACCTTCGCAGACAGGGATTGGCTATGGCTACACCTTC. As protein: CASSPSQTGIGYGYTF.

Many counts were recorded for this clonotype. This chain links TRBV6-5 with TRBJ2-7; 11 bases agree with TRBD2. V was pared by 1 base and J by 7 bases, with 6 bases of the junction left unmatched. Looked up from germline, CDR1 is MNHEY and CDR2 is SVGAGI. The CDR3 contains 15 residues. CDR3 bases: TGTGCCAGCAGTTACTTAGCGGGAGGGCCAGGAGAGCAGTACTTC. Amino acid sequence: CASSYLAGGPGEQYF.